The sequence of this TCR beta chain was determined in a study of T cell repertoires in cytomegalovirus infection. Study-level background: A matching HLA type, together with CMV infection, was signaled by public TCR beta signatures.

A single record per CDR3 protein comes from TCRdb applying MiXCR to the reads. The profile covers roughly 310,000 distinct CDR3 sequences, with almost 30% appearing a single time and 20% taken by the ten largest. V gave up 2 bases and J gave up 6 bases, with 11 bases separating them. The CDR3 runs 14 residues. The germline gives CDR1 SGHDT, CDR2 YYEEEE. On this clonotype itself: Antigen specificity is unknown.

This receptor was obtained from a human donor in good health (CMV status not recorded). Some clones in this sample may be carry-over from other donors' samples. Source: cultured PBMCs, taken from culture after CMV antigen stimulation. The V and J genes are TRBV5-6 and TRBJ2-2; D possibly corresponds to TRBD1 (5 bases). The chain's CDR3 is CASSFLQQAGELFF. The CDR3 region has the DNA TGTGCCAGCAGCTTTCTCCAACAGGCCGGGGAGCTGTTTTTT.